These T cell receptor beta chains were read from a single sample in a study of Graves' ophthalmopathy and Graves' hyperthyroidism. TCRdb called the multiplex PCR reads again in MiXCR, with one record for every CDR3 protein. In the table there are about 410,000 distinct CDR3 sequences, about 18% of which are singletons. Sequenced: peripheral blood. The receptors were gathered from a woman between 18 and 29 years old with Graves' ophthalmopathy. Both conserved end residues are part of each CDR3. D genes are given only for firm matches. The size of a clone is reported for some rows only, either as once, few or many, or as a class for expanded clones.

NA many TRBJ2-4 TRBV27 CASSLRGKNIQYF TGTGCCAGCAGTTTAAGGGGGAAAAACATTCAGTACTTC
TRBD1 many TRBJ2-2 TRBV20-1 CSATLTGSTGELFF TGCAGTGCTACCCTGACAGGGAGCACCGGGGAGCTGTTTTTT
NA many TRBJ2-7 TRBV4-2 CASSQGQPRAYEQYF TGTGCCAGCAGCCAAGGGCAGCCTAGGGCCTACGAGCAGTACTTC
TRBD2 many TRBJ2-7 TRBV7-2 CASSLSPAGGYEQYF TGTGCCAGCAGCTTAAGTCCTGCGGGAGGGTACGAGCAGTACTTC
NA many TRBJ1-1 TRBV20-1 CSAPLARGTEAFF TGCAGTGCCCCCCTGGCCCGTGGGACTGAAGCTTTCTTT
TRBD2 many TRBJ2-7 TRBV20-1 CSARDPGLAGDFYEQYF TGCAGTGCTAGAGACCCCGGACTAGCGGGGGACTTCTACGAGCAGTACTTC
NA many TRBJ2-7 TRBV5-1 CASSLKGQYYEQYF TGCGCCAGCAGCTTGAAGGGTCAGTACTACGAGCAGTACTTC
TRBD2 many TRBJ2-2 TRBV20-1 CSARDDIAGGTGELFF TGCAGTGCTAGAGATGATATAGCGGGAGGGACCGGGGAGCTGTTTTTT
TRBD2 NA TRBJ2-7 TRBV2 CASRPVGGDYEQYF TGTGCCAGCAGGCCTGTGGGAGGGGACTACGAGCAGTACTTC
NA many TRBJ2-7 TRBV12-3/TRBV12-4 CASSLERGTYEQYF TGTGCCAGCAGTTTAGAACGGGGAACCTACGAGCAGTACTTC
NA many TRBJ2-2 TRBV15 CATSSSGVTGELFF TGTGCCACCAGCAGCTCCGGAGTCACCGGGGAGCTGTTTTTT
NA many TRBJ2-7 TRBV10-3 CAITATSYEQYF TGTGCCATCACTGCGACTAGCTACGAGCAGTACTTC
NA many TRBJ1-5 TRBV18 CASSPGTERNQPQHF TGTGCCAGCTCACCTGGGACCGAGAGGAATCAGCCCCAGCATTTT
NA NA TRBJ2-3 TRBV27 CASSFSSGTPTDTQYF TGTGCCAGCAGTTTTTCCTCCGGGACTCCCACAGATACGCAGTATTTT
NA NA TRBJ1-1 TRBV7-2 CASSLAGAANTEAFF TGTGCCAGCAGCTTAGCTGGCGCAGCGAACACTGAAGCTTTCTTT
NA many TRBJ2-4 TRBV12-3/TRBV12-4 CASSPARDPGVF TGTGCCAGCAGTCCCGCCAGGGACCCCGGGGTCTTC
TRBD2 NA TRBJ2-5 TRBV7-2 CASSLARLAGGFGTQYF TGTGCCAGCAGCTTAGCCCGACTAGCGGGAGGGTTTGGGACCCAGTACTTC
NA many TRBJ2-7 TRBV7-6 CASSLVPLGEQYF TGTGCCAGCAGCTTAGTCCCTCTAGGGGAGCAGTACTTC
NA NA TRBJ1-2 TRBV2 CASSEEGYGYTF TGTGCCAGCAGTGAAGAGGGCTATGGCTACACCTTC
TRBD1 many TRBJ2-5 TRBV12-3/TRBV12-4 CASSPYRGQETQYF TGTGCCAGCAGCCCCTACAGGGGGCAAGAGACCCAGTACTTC
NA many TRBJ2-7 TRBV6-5 CASSYDSGSYEQYF TGTGCCAGCAGTTACGACAGCGGCTCCTACGAGCAGTACTTC
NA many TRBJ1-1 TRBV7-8 CASSARADRDKAFF TGTGCCAGCAGCGCTAGGGCGGACCGGGACAAAGCTTTCTTT
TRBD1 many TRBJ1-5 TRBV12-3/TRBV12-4 CASSSTGGRSNQPQHF TGTGCCAGCAGTTCGACAGGGGGCCGGAGCAATCAGCCCCAGCATTTT